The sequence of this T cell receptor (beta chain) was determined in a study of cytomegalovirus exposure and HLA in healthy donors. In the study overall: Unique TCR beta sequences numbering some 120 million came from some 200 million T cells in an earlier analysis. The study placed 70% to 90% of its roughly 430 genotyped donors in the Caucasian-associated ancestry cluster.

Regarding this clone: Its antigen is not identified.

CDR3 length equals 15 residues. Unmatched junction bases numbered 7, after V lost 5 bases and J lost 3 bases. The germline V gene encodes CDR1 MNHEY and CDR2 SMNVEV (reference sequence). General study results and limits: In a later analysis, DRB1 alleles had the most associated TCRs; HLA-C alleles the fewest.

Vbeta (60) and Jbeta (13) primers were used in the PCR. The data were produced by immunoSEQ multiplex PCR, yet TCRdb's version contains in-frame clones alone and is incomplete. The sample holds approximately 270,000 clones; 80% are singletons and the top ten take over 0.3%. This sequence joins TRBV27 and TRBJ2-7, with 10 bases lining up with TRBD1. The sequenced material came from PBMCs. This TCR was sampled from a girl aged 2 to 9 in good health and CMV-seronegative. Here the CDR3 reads CASSPGQGIFYEQYF. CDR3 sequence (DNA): TGTGCCAGCAGTCCGGGACAGGGGATATTCTACGAGCAGTACTTC.